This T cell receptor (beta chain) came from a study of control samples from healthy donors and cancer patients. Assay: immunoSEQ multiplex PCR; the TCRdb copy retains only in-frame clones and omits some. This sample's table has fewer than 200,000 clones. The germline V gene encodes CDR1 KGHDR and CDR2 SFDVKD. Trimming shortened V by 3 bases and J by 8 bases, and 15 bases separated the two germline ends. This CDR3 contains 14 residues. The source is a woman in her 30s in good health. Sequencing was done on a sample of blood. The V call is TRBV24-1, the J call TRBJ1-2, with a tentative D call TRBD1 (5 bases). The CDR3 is CATSDPRAGTGYTF. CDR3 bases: TGTGCCACCAGTGATCCCAGGGCCGGGACCGGCTACACCTTC.